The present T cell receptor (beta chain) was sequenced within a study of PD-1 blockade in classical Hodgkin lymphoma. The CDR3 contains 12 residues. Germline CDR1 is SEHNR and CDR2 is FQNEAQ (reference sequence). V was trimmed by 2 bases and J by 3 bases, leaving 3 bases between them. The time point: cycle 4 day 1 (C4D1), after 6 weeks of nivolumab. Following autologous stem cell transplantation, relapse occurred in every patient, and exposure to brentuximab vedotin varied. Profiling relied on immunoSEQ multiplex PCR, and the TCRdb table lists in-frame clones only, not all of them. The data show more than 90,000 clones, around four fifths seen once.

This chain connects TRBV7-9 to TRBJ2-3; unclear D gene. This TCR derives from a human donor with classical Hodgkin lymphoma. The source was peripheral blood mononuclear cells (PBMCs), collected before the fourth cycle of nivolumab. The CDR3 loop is CASSLFTDTQYF. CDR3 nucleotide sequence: TGTGCCAGCAGCTTATTTACAGATACGCAGTATTTT.